The rows below give T cell receptor beta chains drawn from one sample of a study of blood T cell repertoires in COVID-19. Sequencing used immunoSEQ multiplex PCR; TCRdb keeps in-frame clones, though not all of them. The sample has about 90,000 clones; approximately 86% are singletons. The sample comprised peripheral blood. The receptors shown here come from a man older than 75 with active or convalescent COVID-19. Both conserved end residues are part of each CDR3. The D gene is left open where the match is weak. Not every row has a clone size; where given, it reads once, few, many or a size class.

TRBD1	TRBJ1-2	TRBV5-1	-	CASSFQAGGDGYTF	TGCGCCAGCAGCTTCCAGGCAGGGGGTGATGGCTACACCTTC
TRBD2	TRBJ2-3	TRBV10-3	few	CAISSGRTSGDDNWGTWRDTQYF	TGTGCCATCAGTAGCGGGAGGACTAGCGGAGACGATAACTGGGGCACGTGGAGGGATACGCAGTATTTT
TRBD1	TRBJ2-5	TRBV24-1	-	CATSDPKVDRGLETQYF	TGTGCCACCAGTGATCCGAAAGTGGACAGGGGTTTAGAGACCCAGTACTTC
-	TRBJ1-5	TRBV25-1	-	CASSPGYSNQPQHF	TGTGCCAGCAGTCCGGGGTATAGCAATCAGCCCCAGCATTTT
TRBD1	TRBJ1-1	TRBV18	-	CASSPPSAGTAIMNTEAFF	TGTGCCAGCTCACCACCCTCCGCCGGGACAGCCATCATGAACACTGAAGCTTTCTTT
-	TRBJ1-1	TRBV15	once	CATSRDEESEAFF	TGTGCCACCAGCAGAGATGAGGAGAGTGAAGCTTTCTTT
-	TRBJ1-3	TRBV3-1/TRBV3-2	-	CASSPRGSGNTIYF	TGTGCCAGCAGCCCCAGAGGGTCTGGAAACACCATATATTTT
TRBD2	TRBJ2-7	TRBV5-4	-	CASSLGLAGTYEQYF	TGTGCCAGCAGCTTGGGACTAGCGGGAACCTACGAGCAGTACTTC
TRBD1	TRBJ2-1	TRBV27	-	CASTVPGGRGQVF	TGTGCCAGCACCGTACCAGGGGGCAGGGGGCAGGTCTTC
TRBD1	TRBJ2-7	TRBV3-1/TRBV3-2	-	CASSATRQGLTYEQYF	TGTGCCAGCAGCGCCACCAGACAGGGTTTAACCTACGAGCAGTACTTC
-	TRBJ1-5	TRBV21-1	-	CASSSGIDRENYSNQPQHF	TGTGCCAGCAGCTCCGGGATAGACAGGGAAAATTATAGCAATCAGCCCCAGCATTTT
TRBD1	TRBJ1-5	TRBV19	-	CASSTGQGYNQPQHF	TGTGCCAGTAGTACGGGACAGGGGTACAATCAGCCCCAGCATTTT
-	TRBJ1-4	TRBV7-9	few	CASSLQAGQTNEKLFF	TGTGCCAGCAGCTTACAGGCAGGACAAACTAATGAAAAACTGTTTTTT
TRBD2	TRBJ2-7	TRBV30	few	CAWSTLGRTTYEQYF	TGTGCCTGGAGTACCCTCGGGAGGACTACCTACGAGCAGTACTTC
TRBD1	TRBJ2-3	TRBV6-5	-	CASTRDRGTDTQYF	TGTGCCAGCACTCGGGACAGGGGCACAGATACGCAGTATTTT
-	TRBJ1-1	TRBV5-8	-	CASSRTEDTEAFF	TGTGCCAGCAGCCGGACAGAGGACACTGAAGCTTTCTTT
TRBD2	TRBJ2-3	TRBV18	-	CASSAKLASGMHTDTQYF	TGTGCCAGCTCAGCGAAGTTGGCTAGCGGGATGCACACAGATACGCAGTATTTT